The T cell receptor (beta chain) under discussion was sequenced for a study of blood T cells in healthy people across ages. Using a J-beta primer mix together with a sample-barcoded 5' primer, a second PCR was run for roughly 6 to 12 cycles. Each CDR3 protein gets one entry after TCRdb re-called the 5' RACE reads with MiXCR. This sample carries hundreds of thousands of distinct CDR3 sequences, 20% to 25% of them seen once, and the ten largest clones take 3.5% to 4%. Trimming took 2 bases from V and 4 from J, leaving 8 bases between them. CDR1 and CDR2 (germline): ENHRY, SYGVKD. The CDR3 covers 13 residues.

Sequenced material: blood. The J gene is TRBJ1-2, the V gene TRBV10-3; no definite D call. The clonotype was recovered from a man aged 65 to 79 in good health. CDR3 sequence: CAISEDLGYGYTF. DNA of the CDR3: TGTGCCATCAGTGAGGACCTAGGCTATGGCTACACCTTC.